The 8 T cell receptor beta chains below all came from one sample that was sequenced in a study of T cells in Graves' hyperthyroidism and ophthalmopathy. Researchers amplified the TCR beta CDR3 regions from RNA transcripts. A first-round RT-PCR of the TCR CDR3 used the HTBI primer set. TCRdb re-called the multiplex PCR reads with MiXCR, one entry per CDR3 protein. The sample carries approximately 46,000 distinct CDR3 sequences, 45% to 50% recorded once. Sequenced sample: peripheral blood or thyroid tissue (not recorded which). The receptors come from a woman aged 45-65 years with Graves' hyperthyroidism.

The chain is built from TRBV27 and TRBJ1-4, with unresolved D. The CDR3 has 14 amino acids. The V end was cut by 1 base, the J end by 7 bases, with 10 bases between. CDR1 and CDR2 from the germline V gene are MNHEY and SMNVEV (reference sequence). In DNA form, the CDR3 reads TGTGCCAGCAGTTTATACAAGGGAACTGAAAAACTGTTTTTT. Translating it yields CASSLYKGTEKLFF. Looking up the rest from reference TRBV27 and TRBJ1-4 gives the full variable domain: EAQVTQNPRYLITVTGKKLTVTCSQNMNHEYMSWYRQDPGLGLRQIYYSMNVEVTDKGDVPEGYKVSRKEKRNFPLILESPSPNQTSLYFCASSLYKGTEKLFFGSGTQLSVL.

V is TRBV7-6 and J is TRBJ2-7; D not resolved. CDR3 length: 13 residues. Between the trimmed V and J ends, which lost 3 bases and 1 base, there was a span of 7 bases. The germline V gene encodes CDR1 SGHVS and CDR2 FNYEAQ. The DNA of the CDR3 is TGTGCCAGCAGCTTGACGGCATCCTACGAGCAGTACTTC. Residues: CASSLTASYEQYF.

V is TRBV29-1 and J is TRBJ2-5, with a weak D call TRBD1 (6 bases). V lost 4 bases and J lost 2, with 8 bases in between. Germline V gives CDR1 SQVTM, CDR2 ANQGSEA. This CDR3 is built from 12 residues. The CDR3 loop reads CSVAGVQETQYF. The CDR3 region has the DNA TGCAGCGTTGCAGGGGTTCAAGAGACCCAGTACTTC.

This clonotype was counted between two and nine times. The chain couples TRBV7-9 to TRBJ2-3; perhaps TRBD2 as D (7 bases). The CDR3 totals 17 residues. Trimming took off 5 bases at V and 4 bases at J, with 22 bases between the two ends. In germline, CDR1 is SEHNR, CDR2 FQNEAQ (reference sequence). CDR3 amino acids: CASSQVSTGGPPDTQYF. CDR3 coding DNA: TGTGCCAGCAGCCAAGTATCCACGGGGGGCCCCCCAGATACGCAGTATTTT.

Note on this clonotype: At one end the junction does not follow the germline gene, possibly because of a read error. V is TRBV7-6 and J is TRBJ1-2; the match to TRBD1 covers 7 bases. CDR3 size: 12 residues. The germline gives CDR1 SGHVS, CDR2 FNYEAQ. The CDR3 spells CASSLGDSGYTF. CDR3 coding DNA: TGTGCCAGCAGCTTAGGGGACAGCGGCTACACATTC. The complete variable domain, with remaining parts taken from reference TRBV7-6 and TRBJ1-2, reads GAGVSQSPRYKVTKRGQDVALRCDPISGHVSLYWYRQALGQGPEFLTYFNYEAQQDKSGLPNDRFSAERPEGSISTLTIQRTEQRDSAMYRCASSLGDSGYTFGSGTRLTVV.

The J gene is TRBJ2-5, the V gene TRBV20-1; 8 bases fit TRBD2. V lost 6 bases, J lost 6 bases, and 12 bases stayed unmatched. The CDR3 runs to 14 residues. The germline CDR1 and CDR2 sequences are DFQATT and SNEGSKA (reference sequence). For the CDR3, the DNA is TGCAGTGCCGATCCTGGCGGGGGGCGAAAGACCCAGTACTTC. Amino acid sequence: CSADPGGGRKTQYF.

There are many counts of this clonotype. The rearrangement uses TRBV7-2 and TRBJ2-7, with TRBD2 matching 14 bases. The germline V gene encodes CDR1 SGHTA and CDR2 FQGNSA. V lost 5 bases to trimming and J lost 2 bases; unmatched junction nucleotides: 2. The CDR3 contains 15 residues. CDR3 sequence: CASSKTSGRAYEQYF. CDR3 bases: TGTGCCAGCAGCAAGACTAGCGGGAGGGCCTACGAGCAGTACTTC.

The rearrangement joins TRBV7-9 to TRBJ1-1, with a possible D match to TRBD1 (6 bases). This CDR3 is 12 amino acids long. V was pared by 5 bases and J by 6 bases, with 10 bases between. The germline CDR1 and CDR2 sequences are SEHNR and FQNEAQ (reference sequence). The CDR3 sequence is CASSPNRAEAFF. The CDR3 coding sequence is TGTGCCAGCAGCCCTAACAGGGCTGAAGCTTTCTTT.